The 23 T cell receptor beta chains reported below all come from one sample, sequenced in a study of blood T cell repertoires in COVID-19. Sequencing used immunoSEQ multiplex PCR; TCRdb keeps in-frame clones, though not all of them. This table has approximately 50,000 clones, about 91% appearing once. Sequencing used peripheral blood. The source of these receptors is a man between 45 and 60 years old with active COVID-19.

The chain is built from TRBV2 and TRBJ2-3, with TRBD2 matching over 8 bases. Germline lookup yields CDR1 SNHLY and CDR2 FYNNEI. The trim removed 3 bases at V and 0 bases at J, leaving 5 bases unmatched. The CDR3 loop spans 16 amino acids. This CDR3 reads CASSDISGASTDTQYF. DNA for the CDR3: TGTGCCAGCAGTGACATTAGCGGGGCTAGCACAGATACGCAGTATTTT.

The chain recombines TRBV5-4 with TRBJ2-7, with D possibly matching TRBD1 (5 bases). CDR1 SGHNT and CDR2 YYREEE come from the germline V gene (reference sequence). CDR3 length equals 13 residues. The V end was cut by 4 bases, the J end by 1 base, with 9 bases between. The CDR3 sequence: CASSPQDSYEQYF. CDR3 DNA sequence: TGTGCCAGCAGCCCACAGGATTCCTACGAGCAGTACTTC.

V is TRBV29-1 and J is TRBJ2-2; D not resolved. The CDR3 runs to 14 residues. Trimming stripped 8 bases from V and 3 bases from J, with 16 bases between. Germline V lookup: CDR1 SQVTM, CDR2 ANQGSEA. In DNA form, the CDR3 reads TGCAGCCACAGACACGATCGCGACACCGGGGAGCTGTTTTTT. Translated: CSHRHDRDTGELFF.

This chain uses TRBV5-4 with TRBJ2-5; TRBD2 might be the D (6 bases). The CDR3 spans 14 residues. Per the germline V gene, CDR1 is SGHNT and CDR2 is YYREEE (reference sequence). V was pared by 1 base and J by 4 bases, with 11 bases between. The CDR3 is CASSLRLGGETQYF. Here the CDR3 DNA reads TGTGCCAGCAGCTTGCGTTTGGGGGGAGAGACCCAGTACTTC.

This chain uses TRBV6-5 with TRBJ2-7, with D unresolved. CDR3 length: 14 residues. V was shortened by 6 bases and J by 2 bases, with 14 bases between the two germline ends. Germline V gives CDR1 MNHEY, CDR2 SVGAGI. DNA for the CDR3: TGTGCCAGCAGAGGTCAGACTCACACCTACGAGCAGTACTTC. Translation: CASRGQTHTYEQYF.

This clone was seen a single time. This rearrangement joins TRBV7-9 to TRBJ1-4; no clear D. The V end was cut by 1 base, the J end by 5 bases, with 11 bases between. The length of the CDR3 is 15 residues. Germline V gives CDR1 SEHNR, CDR2 FQNEAQ (reference sequence). The CDR3 region has the DNA TGTGCCAGCAGCTTAGAACAGAGTAAAAATGAAAAACTGTTTTTT. Amino acids: CASSLEQSKNEKLFF.

This chain links TRBV19 with TRBJ2-3, with a weak D call TRBD2 (5 bases). The V and J ends lost 3 bases and 4 bases respectively, with 11 bases between them. Looked up from germline, CDR1 is LNHDA and CDR2 is SQIVND (reference sequence). This CDR3 contains 14 residues. The DNA of the CDR3 is TGTGCCAGTAGTATCGGGGAGTCCGCAGATACGCAGTATTTT. Translation: CASSIGESADTQYF.

The rearrangement links TRBV27 to TRBJ2-1, with D possibly matching TRBD2 (7 bases). Trimming stripped 5 bases from V and 4 bases from J, with 18 bases between. Germline CDR1 and CDR2: MNHEY and SMNVEV (reference sequence). There are 16 residues in the CDR3. CDR3 coding DNA: TGTGCCAGCAGTCTCTCTGGGGGGGGGCTATACAATGAGCAGTTCTTC. Translated, it gives CASSLSGGGLYNEQFF.

The rearrangement joins TRBV4-2 to TRBJ2-1, with 8 nucleotides matching TRBD2. Per germline, CDR1 LGHNA and CDR2 YNFKEQ. The CDR3 sequence is 16 residues long. J lost 4 bases, V lost 0 bases, and 5 bases had no gene match. The CDR3 DNA sequence: TGTGCCAGCAGCCAAGAAATCGGGGGGGCATACAATGAGCAGTTCTTC. Translating it yields CASSQEIGGAYNEQFF.

This clone appeared once. The gene calls are TRBV4-1 and TRBJ1-4, with a possible D match to TRBD1 (6 bases). The CDR3 is made up of 14 amino acids. Looked up from germline, CDR1 is MGHRA and CDR2 is YSYEKL. Trimming shortened V by 4 bases and J by 12 bases, and 18 bases separated the two germline ends. The CDR3 sequence: CASSLRDIRAELFF. CDR3 coding DNA: TGCGCCAGCAGCCTTCGGGACATTAGAGCCGAACTGTTTTTT.

J is TRBJ2-1 and V is TRBV5-6; D possibly corresponds to TRBD2 (5 bases). Germline loops: CDR1 SGHDT, CDR2 YYEEEE. Trimming cost V 4 bases and J 1 base, with 12 bases left between them. CDR3 length equals 15 residues. The CDR3 spells CASSVGPGSYNEQFF. The CDR3 DNA reads TGTGCCAGCAGCGTAGGGCCGGGGTCCTACAATGAGCAGTTCTTC.

The rearrangement uses TRBV19 and TRBJ1-2; tentatively, D is TRBD1 (6 bases). In germline, CDR1 is LNHDA, CDR2 SQIVND (reference sequence). With 9 bases removed from V and 8 bases from J, the gap between germline ends came to 13 bases. CDR3 length: 11 residues. This chain's CDR3 is CASLSGVGYTF. DNA of the CDR3: TGTGCCAGCCTCTCAGGGGTCGGCTACACCTTC.

J is TRBJ1-3 and V is TRBV6-1, with D tentatively TRBD1 (5 bases). CDR1 is MNHNS and CDR2 is SASEGT in the germline V gene. V lost 0 bases and J lost 12, with 15 bases in between. The CDR3 runs to 14 residues. The CDR3 bases are TGTGCCAGCAGTGAAGCGCTGTGGGGGGGACGCATATATTTT. Translation: CASSEALWGGRIYF.

This chain links TRBV30 with TRBJ1-4; tentatively, D is TRBD1 (5 bases). V lost 4 bases to trimming and J lost 4 bases, with 7 bases between them. The CDR3 sequence is 12 residues long. The germline V gene has CDR1 GTSNPN and CDR2 SVGIG (reference sequence). CDR3 loop: CAWKGHNEKLFF. The CDR3 coding sequence is TGTGCCTGGAAGGGGCATAATGAAAAACTGTTTTTT.

The chain links TRBV7-9 to TRBJ1-5; TRBD1 aligns across 7 bases. This CDR3 is 14 amino acids long. Germline V gene data show CDR1 as SEHNR and CDR2 as FQNEAQ (reference sequence). With V trimmed by 5 bases and J by 3 bases, 4 bases remained unmatched. In DNA, the CDR3 is TGTGCCAGCAGCCCGGGACAGCCCAATCAGCCCCAGCATTTT. As protein: CASSPGQPNQPQHF.

The chain uses TRBV2 and TRBJ2-1; D is unresolved. Germline V gives CDR1 SNHLY, CDR2 FYNNEI. V gave up 6 bases and J gave up 10 bases, with 13 bases separating them. CDR3 length equals 12 residues. CDR3 amino acids: CASREFDSEQFF. CDR3 in DNA: TGTGCCAGCAGGGAGTTCGATTCGGAGCAGTTCTTC.

The CDR3 DNA follows: TGTGCCACCAGTGATTCGCGGGGGCTCGGCTACACCTTC. Its protein product is CATSDSRGLGYTF. V usage is TRBV24-1 and J usage is TRBJ1-2, with a weak D call TRBD1 (6 bases). With 2 bases removed from V and 8 bases from J, the gap between germline ends came to 11 bases. The CDR3 extends over 13 amino acids. Germline lookup yields CDR1 KGHDR and CDR2 SFDVKD.

The V and J genes are TRBV10-3 and TRBJ1-5, with TRBD1 matching 7 bases. Trimming took 5 bases from V and 1 from J; bases not matched to a gene: 5. Germline V gene lookup returns CDR1 ENHRY and CDR2 SYGVKD. The CDR3 spans 15 residues. The CDR3 is CAISQAGGSNQPQHF. The CDR3 DNA sequence: TGTGCCATCAGTCAGGCAGGGGGGAGCAATCAGCCCCAGCATTTT.

The chain is built from TRBV10-3 and TRBJ2-3; TRBD1 might be the D (5 bases). V lost 6 bases to trimming and J lost 0 bases, with 16 bases between them. Germline assignment: CDR1 ENHRY and CDR2 SYGVKD. The CDR3 loop spans 16 amino acids. The CDR3 DNA sequence: TGTGCCATCAGAACCGAAGGACATCCTAGCACAGATACGCAGTATTTT. It is translated as CAIRTEGHPSTDTQYF.

The V and J genes are TRBV7-2 and TRBJ1-5; no reliable D call. Germline assignment: CDR1 SGHTA and CDR2 FQGNSA. Trimming left V 2 bases short and J 2 bases short, with 10 bases between. This CDR3 region has 15 residues. The CDR3 reads CASSLRAMGNQPQHF. The CDR3 DNA follows: TGTGCCAGCAGCTTAAGAGCCATGGGCAATCAGCCCCAGCATTTT. The whole variable domain, remainder taken from reference TRBV7-2 and TRBJ1-5, is GAGVSQSPSNKVTEKGKDVELRCDPISGHTALYWYRQSLGQGLEFLIYFQGNSAPDKSGLPSDRFSAERTGGSVSTLTIQRTQQEDSAVYLCASSLRAMGNQPQHFGDGTRLSIL.

The CDR3 DNA sequence: TGTGCCAGCAGCATAAATAGGGGGGGCTCTGGAAACACCATATATTTT. Translating gives CASSINRGGSGNTIYF. The V call is TRBV6-6, the J call TRBJ1-3; TRBD1 is a possible D gene (6 bases). Trimming left V 6 bases short and J 0 bases short, with 15 bases between. The germline gives CDR1 MNHNY, CDR2 SVGAGI (reference sequence). The CDR3 spans 16 residues.

V gene TRBV25-1 combines with J gene TRBJ1-6, with D unresolved. The CDR3 extends over 15 amino acids. Trimming cost V 1 base and J 5 bases, with 9 bases left between them. Germline V CDR1 and CDR2: MGHDK, SYGVNS. In DNA, the CDR3 is TGTGCCAGCAGTGAATCTGGGCCAAATAATTCACCCCTCCACTTT. This sequence encodes CASSESGPNNSPLHF.

This clone was found many times. CDR3 DNA sequence: TGTGCCAGCAGGGGACAGTACTCCTACGAGCAGTACTTC. This codes for CASRGQYSYEQYF. The rearrangement uses TRBV2 and TRBJ2-7, with TRBD1 identical over 7 bases. The CDR3 extends over 13 amino acids. Trimming at V came to 6 bases and at J to 0 bases, leaving 2 bases not matched to a gene. The germline V gene encodes CDR1 SNHLY and CDR2 FYNNEI.